This T cell receptor (beta chain) was sequenced in a study of CD8+ T cells in alopecia areata. Study-level information: Tofacitinib dosing lasted 6 to 18 months, which was then followed by 6 months off drug.

Trimming left V 6 bases short and J 5 bases short, with 16 bases between. CDR3 length: 14 residues. CDR1 is MNHEY, CDR2 SMNVEV, per germline (reference sequence). The sequencing template was cDNA reverse transcribed from extracted RNA. Profiling relied on immunoSEQ multiplex PCR, and the TCRdb table lists in-frame clones only, not all of them. The data contain around 140,000 clones, 50% to 65% of them singletons. Overall study results and limits: Against the mouse data, patients shared TCRs less clearly, possibly for HLA reasons. The study found higher clonality in lesional than normal scalp, especially in alopecia totalis/universalis.

With regard to this clone: Antigen unknown.

The treatment denotes: oral pan-JAK inhibitor, 5-10 mg twice daily. T lymphocytes (CD4+ and CD8+) were sorted from PBMCs. This chain joins TRBV27 and TRBJ1-1, with D possibly being TRBD1 (6 bases). This receptor was obtained from a human donor with alopecia areata. Source: CD8+ T cells sorted from blood, taken at week 4, from a patient treated with tofacitinib. This chain's CDR3 is CASSLLGASTEAFF. The CDR3 DNA reads TGTGCCAGCAGCCTGCTGGGGGCGAGTACTGAAGCTTTCTTT.